This T cell receptor beta chain is drawn from a study of vaccination and CD4 T cells after COVID-19. Study in general: The peptides that stimulated the cells were overlapping spike peptides from SARS-CoV-2, HCoV-NL63, HCoV-OC43 and HCoV-229E.

The Oncomine TCR Beta short-read assay was applied to DNA of cultured CD4+ T cells. TCRdb passed the PCR reads through MiXCR, listing each CDR3 protein once. The sample holds roughly 8,000 distinct CDR3 sequences, roughly 46% seen once. General study findings and limits: Median SARS-CoV-2-reactive clonotype numbers went up from roughly 21 to 40, but not significantly. Convalescent patients showed a median roughly 90% of reactive clones that were seen only post-vaccination.

Stated treatment: approximately 11-day PBMC culture with coronavirus spike peptide pools or control peptides (ViraFEST assay). As to this clonotype: Its matching antigen is unknown.

This clonotype originated in a human donor who had recovered from COVID-19. Sequencing was done on a sample of CD4+ T cells from blood, cultured in vitro.

The DNA of the CDR3 is TGTGCCAGCACGCAAGACAGGGGGCTAAACGGCTACACCTTC. Its protein is CASTQDRGLNGYTF. V usage is TRBV6-1 and J usage is TRBJ1-2; 10 bases are shared with TRBD1. CDR1 and CDR2 from the germline V gene are MNHNS and SASEGT. The CDR3 consists of 14 residues. The ends lost 7 bases at V and 8 bases at J; junction bases unmatched: 10.